The 5 T cell receptor beta chains below all came from one sample that was sequenced in a study of vaccination and CD4 T cells after COVID-19. CD4+ T cells that had been cultured provided DNA sequenced with the Oncomine TCR Beta short-read assay. TCRdb re-called the PCR reads with MiXCR, one entry per CDR3 protein. This table has 15,000 to 20,000 distinct CDR3 sequences, around two fifths appearing once. Their recognized antigens are unknown. Stated treatment: roughly 10-day PBMC culture with coronavirus spike peptide pools or control peptides (ViraFEST assay). The starting material was CD4+ T cells from blood, cultured in vitro, obtained after SARS-CoV-2 vaccination. These TCRs come from a human donor who had recovered from COVID-19.

The chain carries TRBV6-2 or TRBV6-3 and TRBJ2-7; D is undetermined. This CDR3 has 12 residues. The V and J ends lost 3 bases and 3 bases respectively, with 6 bases between them. Germline V CDR1 and CDR2: MNHEY, SVGEGT. DNA for the CDR3: TGTGCCAGCAGTTATATCGGCTACGAGCAGTACTTC. It codes for CASSYIGYEQYF.

V gene TRBV12-3 or TRBV12-4 combines with J gene TRBJ2-6, with D tentatively TRBD1 or TRBD2 (6 bases each). Trimming shortened V by 5 bases and J by 2 bases, and 13 bases separated the two germline ends. This CDR3 is 16 amino acids long. The CDR3 nucleotides read TGTGCCAGCAGTCTCCACCGGGGGCCTGGGGCCAACGTCCTGACTTTC. Translation gives CASSLHRGPGANVLTF.

This chain connects TRBV19 to TRBJ2-7; a possible D gene is TRBD2 (5 bases). The CDR3 length is 16 residues. V shed 5 bases and J shed 0 bases, with 17 bases lying between them. Germline values: CDR1 LNHDA, CDR2 SQIVND (reference sequence). The CDR3 protein is CASSLTNSVSSYEQYF. As DNA, the CDR3 is TGTGCCAGTAGTCTAACCAATAGCGTGAGCTCCTACGAGCAGTACTTC.

This clonotype ranks as medium-sized. The CDR3 region has the DNA TGTGCCAGCAGTCCAGGGGGTGGTGGGGAACTGGGCGAGCAGTACTTC. Protein product: CASSPGGGGELGEQYF. The rearrangement joins TRBV12-3 or TRBV12-4 to TRBJ2-7; 7 bases match TRBD1. This CDR3 is 16 amino acids long. With 5 bases clipped from V and 6 bases from J, the junction kept 16 bases outside the gene matches.

The rearrangement links TRBV6-4 to TRBJ2-7; 11 bases agree with TRBD2. V lost 1 base and J lost 4; bases outside the gene matches: 3. This CDR3 contains 15 residues. CDR1 MRHNA and CDR2 SNTAGT come from the germline V gene. The CDR3 nucleotides read TGTGCCAGCAGTGACTGGGCTAGCGGGAGGTACGAGCAGTACTTC. Amino acid sequence: CASSDWASGRYEQYF.